The subject of this entry is one T cell receptor beta chain. There is no known antigen for this receptor. Base quality data are lacking; no much larger clone is found one base away. The sample is drawn from a study of regulatory T cells in long-lasting Graves disease (dated by TCRdb to 2020 to 2022). With regard to the full study: In the newly diagnosed Graves' disease group, patients had been taking antithyroid drugs for less than 3 months. A total of around 33 samples underwent TCR sequencing, from roughly 13 patients with persistent Graves' disease and 20 patients with newly diagnosed Graves' disease. Patients with persistent Graves' disease were compared with patients with newly diagnosed Graves' disease using TCR sequencing and RNA sequencing of peripheral blood. The study was registered as a clinical trial and conducted in China.

The study at large found these results: Patients with persistent disease shared more public clonotypes (roughly 2,900) than newly diagnosed patients did (approximately 970). The authors acknowledged the small sample size as a limitation that may reduce accuracy. Compared with newly diagnosed patients, patients with persistent Graves' disease had lower TCR Shannon entropy and fewer highly expanded clones, which suggests clonal expansion. Only peripheral blood was studied, because thyroid tissue, the primary lesion, was inaccessible. Preferential use of TRBV28, TRBJ1-2 and TRBJ2-5 was observed in persistent disease, whereas TRBV20-1 and TRBJ2-1 were favored in newly diagnosed disease. Only the TCR beta chain was sequenced and analyzed.

The library was generated by multiplex PCR. These reads were obtained on an Illumina HiSeq 4000. To build TCR beta libraries, CDR3 regions were amplified by Arm-PCR using iRepertoire HTBI primers. Gel purification was performed on PCR products prior to sequencing. The original pipeline was this. Gene usage analysis of CDR3 amino acid clonotypes relied on the roughly 67 TRBV and around 14 TRBJ segments identified across samples. COPE and FqMerger were used to merge filtered high-quality paired reads into contigs. Contigs were aligned with BLAST to IMGT TRBV, TRBD and TRBJ reference genes, and CDR3 was defined per IMGT. Highly expanded clones were defined as clonotypes with a frequency above 0.1%. Repertoire diversity was measured by Shannon entropy, and V-J evenness by the Gini coefficient. A clonotype was considered public if more than one individual shared it. The public reads were reanalyzed by TCRdb: fastp trimming at Q25, MiXCR alignment, in-frame beta chains only. Each CDR3 protein gets just one entry, which takes the most common genes and DNA from the rows behind it. The V and J calls reflect TCRdb's pipeline rather than the authors' work. The sample yields roughly 610,000 distinct CDR3 sequences; roughly 16% were counted once. The biggest ten clones account for about 17% of the sample.

According to the study, the label for this sample's time point signals: newly diagnosed GD, antithyroid drugs for less than 3 months. RNA was extracted from PBMCs in TRIzol for both TCR sequencing and RNA sequencing. The diagnosis of Graves' disease was made according to American Thyroid Association guidelines. Recruitment of patients was carried out at an endocrinology department in Xi'an, China. Each patient gave approximately 8.8 milliliters of peripheral blood, collected in an EDTA anticoagulant tube. Ficoll Paque Plus density gradient separation was used to isolate PBMCs, and no further T cell sorting was performed. An Agilent 2100 Bioanalyzer and agarose gel were used to check RNA quality, while a NanoDrop 2000 measured RNA concentration. CDR1 and CDR2 (MDHEN, SYDVKM) derive from the germline V gene. The trim is 3 bases for V and 2 bases for J, with a gap of 17 bases between the germline ends. Including cysteine and phenylalanine, the CDR3 has 16 amino acids. Only the CDR3 region is kept as DNA, spanning 48 bases read in frame from base 1.

These data were also filed under a second study, of T cells in Graves' hyperthyroidism and ophthalmopathy. Looking at the second paper: A patient counted as having stable Graves' hyperthyroidism if no progression to ophthalmopathy occurred over 18 months of follow-up. Hyperthyroidism patients were aged 18 to 65 years and newly diagnosed, with disease duration of less than 2 months. Patients with uncontrolled infections, other autoimmune diseases, pregnancy or lactation were excluded. Clinical symptoms, serum thyroxine and TRAb, thyroid ultrasound, and orbital computed tomography formed the basis for the diagnoses. For the first round of RT-PCR on the TCR CDR3, the HTBI primer set was used together with the Qiagen OneStep RT-PCR kit. Most expanded thyroid clonotypes (frequency above 0.001) were also found in blood, which suggests that blood repertoires may mirror thyroid immune responses. A model built on a 13 V-J signature distinguished ophthalmopathy from stable hyperthyroidism, reaching about 88% sensitivity and under 84% specificity in cross-validation and 80%/75% in testing. During validation, the model predicted progression to ophthalmopathy a median of approximately 6 months ahead of onset, with around 65% sensitivity and 72% to 80% specificity. To identify TCR V-J signatures that set the groups apart, the researchers used a discovery cohort of about a hundred patients, made up of 40 to 45 with Graves' ophthalmopathy and some 60 with stable Graves' hyperthyroidism. Prospective prediction of ophthalmopathy was tested in an independent validation cohort of fewer than 20 hyperthyroidism patients and around 16 patients who later progressed to ophthalmopathy. The approximately 100 discovery patients were divided at random into training and test sets in a 7:3 ratio. In addition, the study compared T-cell repertoires in thyroid tissue and in blood from a handful of Graves' hyperthyroidism patients. Once sampling was done, hyperthyroidism patients were given methimazole at a starting dose of 30 mg daily, whereas ophthalmopathy patients were given high-dose intravenous methylprednisolone. The libraries were constructed in a second round of multiplex PCR and then size-selected and purified. Paired-end sequencing of the libraries was performed with 100 bp reads on an Illumina HiSeq2000. SOAPnuke was used to process the raw data, removing reads that contained adapters or uncalled bases, had a mean Phred below 15, or lacked an exact match to the constant primer or identifier. High-quality paired reads were merged with COPE v1.2.5, and unique nucleotide sequences were defined as clonotypes. MiTCR v1.1 was used to align the clonotypes against IMGT TRBV, TRBD and TRBJ reference segments. Only V-J combinations with frequency above 0.0001, covering approximately 99% of repertoires, were analysed. A TCS score was defined as the ratio of F50 (clonal expansion) to E x V (chaos), with BLOSUM62-based TCRdist applied between CDR3 peptides within each V-J. Welch's t-statistics and random forest reduced roughly 530 V-J features to 13, which were used in a naive Bayes classifier (R e1071). No statistical method was used to set the sample size in advance, and investigators knew the group allocation. The paper reports TCR Vbeta CDR3 sequencing of 130 to 150 peripheral blood samples: some 44 ophthalmopathy, fewer than 85 hyperthyroidism and approximately 17 progressor patients.

This sequence was found in a woman aged 25 to 45 with Graves disease. Donor details come from another sample of the same person, matched by shared clones. Here the chain combines TRBV28 and TRBJ2-7; TRBD1 is possibly the D segment (5 matching bases). Source: peripheral blood mononuclear cells (PBMCs), taken at new diagnosis, from a patient treated with antithyroid drugs. The nucleotides are TGTGCCAGCAGTTTTATCGGTCAGGGTAATACCTACGAGCAGTACTTC. It encodes CASSFIGQGNTYEQYF.